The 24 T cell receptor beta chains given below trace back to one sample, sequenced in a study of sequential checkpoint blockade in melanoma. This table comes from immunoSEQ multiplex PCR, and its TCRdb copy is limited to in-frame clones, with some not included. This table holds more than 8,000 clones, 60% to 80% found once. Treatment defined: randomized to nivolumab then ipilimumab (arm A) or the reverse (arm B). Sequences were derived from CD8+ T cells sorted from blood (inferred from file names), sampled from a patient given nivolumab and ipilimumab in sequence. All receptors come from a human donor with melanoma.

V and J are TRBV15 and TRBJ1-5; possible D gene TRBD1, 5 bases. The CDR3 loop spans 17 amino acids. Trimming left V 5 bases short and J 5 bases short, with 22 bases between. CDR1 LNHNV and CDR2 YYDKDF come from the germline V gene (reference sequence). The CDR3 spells CATSRRLAGTDHQPQHF. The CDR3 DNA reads TGTGCCACCAGCCGAAGACTAGCAGGGACGGACCATCAGCCCCAGCATTTT.

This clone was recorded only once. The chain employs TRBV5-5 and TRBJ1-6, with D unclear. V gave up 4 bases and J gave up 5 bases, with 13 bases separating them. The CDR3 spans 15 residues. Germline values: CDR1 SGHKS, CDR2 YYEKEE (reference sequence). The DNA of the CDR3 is TGTGCCAGCAGCACGCTAGAAAGCAATAATTCACCCCTCCACTTT. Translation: CASSTLESNNSPLHF.

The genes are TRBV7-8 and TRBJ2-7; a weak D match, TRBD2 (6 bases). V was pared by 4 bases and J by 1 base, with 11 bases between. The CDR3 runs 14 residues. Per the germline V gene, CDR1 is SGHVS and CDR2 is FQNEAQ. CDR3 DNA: TGTGCCAGCAGCTCGCCGGGACTGTCCTACGAGCAGTACTTC. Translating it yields CASSSPGLSYEQYF. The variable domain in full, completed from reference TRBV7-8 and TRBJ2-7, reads GAGVSQSPRYKVAKRGQDVALRCDPISGHVSLFWYQQALGQGPEFLTYFQNEAQLDKSGLPSDRFFAERPEGSVSTLKIQRTQQEDSAVYLCASSSPGLSYEQYFGPGTRLTVT.

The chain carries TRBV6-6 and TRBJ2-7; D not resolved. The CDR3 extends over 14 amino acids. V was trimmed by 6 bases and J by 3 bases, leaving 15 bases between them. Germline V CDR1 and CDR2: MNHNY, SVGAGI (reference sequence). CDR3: CASSPHRTYYEQYF. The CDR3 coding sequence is TGTGCCAGCAGCCCACACCGAACGTACTACGAGCAGTACTTC.

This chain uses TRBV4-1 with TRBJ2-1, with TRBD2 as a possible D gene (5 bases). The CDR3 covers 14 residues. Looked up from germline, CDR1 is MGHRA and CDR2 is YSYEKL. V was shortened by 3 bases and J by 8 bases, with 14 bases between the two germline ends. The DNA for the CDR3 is TGCGCCAGCAGCCAGTCATCGAGGGTCCATGAGCAGTTCTTC. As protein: CASSQSSRVHEQFF.

In nucleotides, the CDR3 is TGTGCCATCGGGACAGGGAGGACCCAGTACTTC. Translating it yields CAIGTGRTQYF. The V and J genes are TRBV6-5 and TRBJ2-5; 9 nucleotides match TRBD1. The germline CDR1 and CDR2 sequences are MNHEY and SVGAGI. J gave up 7 bases and V 10 bases, and 4 bases lay outside the gene matches. This CDR3 comprises 11 residues.

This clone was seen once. CDR3 in amino acids: CASSGQGEAFF. For the CDR3, the DNA is TGTGCCAGCTCCGGACAGGGAGAAGCTTTCTTT. The rearrangement joins TRBV13 to TRBJ1-1; 8 bases agree with TRBD1. This CDR3 comprises 11 residues. From germline, CDR1 is PRHDT and CDR2 FYEKMQ (reference sequence). The ends lost 8 bases at V and 8 bases at J; junction bases unmatched: 4.

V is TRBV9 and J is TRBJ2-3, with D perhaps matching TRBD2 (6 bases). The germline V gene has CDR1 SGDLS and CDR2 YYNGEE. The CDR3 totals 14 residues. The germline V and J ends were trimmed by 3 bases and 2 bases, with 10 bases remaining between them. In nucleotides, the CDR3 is TGTGCCAGCAGCGCTCGGGACTTCACAGATACGCAGTATTTT. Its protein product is CASSARDFTDTQYF.

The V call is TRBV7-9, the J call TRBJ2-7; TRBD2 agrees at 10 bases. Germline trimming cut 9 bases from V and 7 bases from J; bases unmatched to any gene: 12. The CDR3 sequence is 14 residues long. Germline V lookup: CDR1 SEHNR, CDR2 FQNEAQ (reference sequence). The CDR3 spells CASAGGLAGEEQYF. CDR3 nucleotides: TGTGCCAGTGCTGGCGGGCTAGCGGGAGAGGAGCAGTACTTC.

The CDR3 DNA follows: TGTGCCAGCAGCCCAGGGGGCGGAAAGTTTGAGCAGTTCTTC. Translated, it gives CASSPGGGKFEQFF. The chain links TRBV27 to TRBJ2-1; TRBD1 agrees at 8 bases. V was clipped by 6 bases and J by 9 bases; unmatched bases: 10. This CDR3 region has 14 residues. Per the germline V gene, CDR1 is MNHEY and CDR2 is SMNVEV (reference sequence).

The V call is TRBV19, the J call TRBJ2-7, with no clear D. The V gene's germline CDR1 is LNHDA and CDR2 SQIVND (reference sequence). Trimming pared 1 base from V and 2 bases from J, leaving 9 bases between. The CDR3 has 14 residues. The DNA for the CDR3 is TGTGCCAGTAGTATAGGAACTCTGGCCTACGAGCAGTACTTC. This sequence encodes CASSIGTLAYEQYF.

CDR3 in amino acids: CASSQATSGDYNEQFF. The CDR3 DNA is TGCGCCAGCAGCCAAGCAACTAGCGGGGACTACAATGAGCAGTTCTTC. This chain uses TRBV4-3 with TRBJ2-1; 10 positions agree with TRBD2. Per germline, CDR1 LGHNA and CDR2 YSLEER. With 1 base clipped from V and 3 bases from J, the junction kept 3 bases outside the gene matches. The CDR3 contains 16 residues.

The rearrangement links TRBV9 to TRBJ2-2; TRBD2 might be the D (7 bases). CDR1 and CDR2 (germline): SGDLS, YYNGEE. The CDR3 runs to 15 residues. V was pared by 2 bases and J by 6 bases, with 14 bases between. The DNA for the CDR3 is TGTGCCAGCAGCGTGGGAGGGGGGGCAGCCGGGGAGCTGTTTTTT. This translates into CASSVGGGAAGELFF.

The CDR3 sequence: CASSPRDTYEQYF. The CDR3 DNA is TGTGCCAGCAGCCCACGGGACACCTACGAGCAGTACTTC. The chain employs TRBV7-9 and TRBJ2-7; a weak D match, TRBD1 (6 bases). Trimming pared 5 bases from V and 2 bases from J, leaving 10 bases between. The germline gives CDR1 SEHNR, CDR2 FQNEAQ (reference sequence). The CDR3 length is 13 residues.

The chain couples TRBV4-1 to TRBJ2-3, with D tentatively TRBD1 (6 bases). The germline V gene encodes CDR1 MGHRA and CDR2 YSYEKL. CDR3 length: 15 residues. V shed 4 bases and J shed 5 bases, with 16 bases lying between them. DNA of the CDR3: TGCGCCAGCAGCCCCAGGGGCAGGGAGCTAGATACGCAGTATTTT. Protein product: CASSPRGRELDTQYF.

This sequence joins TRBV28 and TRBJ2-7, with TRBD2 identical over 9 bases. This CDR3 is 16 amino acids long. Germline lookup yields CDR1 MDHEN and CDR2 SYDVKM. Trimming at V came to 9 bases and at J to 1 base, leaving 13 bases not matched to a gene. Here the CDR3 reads CARPKGWLAGSYEQYF. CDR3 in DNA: TGTGCCAGACCTAAGGGGTGGCTAGCGGGATCCTACGAGCAGTACTTC.

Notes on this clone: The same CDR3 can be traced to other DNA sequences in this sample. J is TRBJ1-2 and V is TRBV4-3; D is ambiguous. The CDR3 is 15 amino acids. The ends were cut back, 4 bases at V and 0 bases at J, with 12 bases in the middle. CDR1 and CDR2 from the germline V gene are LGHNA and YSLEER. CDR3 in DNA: TGCGCCAGCAGCCTCGGGTCATCTTCTAACTATGGCTACACCTTC. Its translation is CASSLGSSSNYGYTF.

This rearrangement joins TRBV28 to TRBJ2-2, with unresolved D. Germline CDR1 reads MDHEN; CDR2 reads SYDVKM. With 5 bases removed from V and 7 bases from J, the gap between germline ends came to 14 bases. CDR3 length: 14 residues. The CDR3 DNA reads TGTGCCAGCAGTACCAGACTCCGCGTCGGGGAGCTGTTTTTT. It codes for CASSTRLRVGELFF.

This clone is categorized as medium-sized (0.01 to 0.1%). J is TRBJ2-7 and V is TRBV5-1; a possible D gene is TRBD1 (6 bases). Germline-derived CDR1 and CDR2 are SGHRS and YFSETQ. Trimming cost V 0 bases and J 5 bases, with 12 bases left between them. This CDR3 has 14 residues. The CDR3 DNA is TGCGCCAGCAGCTTGGGTGGGGGCATACACGAGCAGTACTTC. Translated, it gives CASSLGGGIHEQYF.

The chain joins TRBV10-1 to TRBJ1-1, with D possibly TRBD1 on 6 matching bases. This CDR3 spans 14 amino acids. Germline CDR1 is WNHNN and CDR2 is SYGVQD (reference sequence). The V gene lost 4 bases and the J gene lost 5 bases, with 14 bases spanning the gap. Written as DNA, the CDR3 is TGCGCCAGCAGTGGAACAGGGAGAGGGACTGAAGCTTTCTTT. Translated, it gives CASSGTGRGTEAFF.

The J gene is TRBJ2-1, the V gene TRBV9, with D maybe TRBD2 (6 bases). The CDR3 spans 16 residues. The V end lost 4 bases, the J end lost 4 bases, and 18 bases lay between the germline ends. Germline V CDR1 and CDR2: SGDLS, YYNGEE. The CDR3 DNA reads TGTGCCAGCAGCCCGACACCCGGGACTGGTTACAATGAGCAGTTCTTC. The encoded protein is CASSPTPGTGYNEQFF.

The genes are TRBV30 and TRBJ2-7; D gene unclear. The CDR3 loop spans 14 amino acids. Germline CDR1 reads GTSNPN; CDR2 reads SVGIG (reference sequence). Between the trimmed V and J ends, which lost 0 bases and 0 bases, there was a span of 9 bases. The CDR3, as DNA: TGTGCCTGGAGTGTAACGTCGAGCTCCTACGAGCAGTACTTC. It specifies CAWSVTSSSYEQYF.

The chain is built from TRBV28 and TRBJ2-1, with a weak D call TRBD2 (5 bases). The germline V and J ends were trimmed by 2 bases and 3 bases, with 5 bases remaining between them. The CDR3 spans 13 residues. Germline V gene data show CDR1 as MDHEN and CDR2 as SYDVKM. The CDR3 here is CASSLTSYNEQFF. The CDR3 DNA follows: TGTGCCAGCAGTTTAACTAGCTACAATGAGCAGTTCTTC.

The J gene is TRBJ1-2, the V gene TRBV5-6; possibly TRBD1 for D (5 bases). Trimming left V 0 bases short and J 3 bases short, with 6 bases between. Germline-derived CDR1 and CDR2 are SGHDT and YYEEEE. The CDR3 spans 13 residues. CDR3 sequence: CASSLGRDYGYTF. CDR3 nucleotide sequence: TGTGCCAGCAGCTTGGGCAGGGACTATGGCTACACCTTC.